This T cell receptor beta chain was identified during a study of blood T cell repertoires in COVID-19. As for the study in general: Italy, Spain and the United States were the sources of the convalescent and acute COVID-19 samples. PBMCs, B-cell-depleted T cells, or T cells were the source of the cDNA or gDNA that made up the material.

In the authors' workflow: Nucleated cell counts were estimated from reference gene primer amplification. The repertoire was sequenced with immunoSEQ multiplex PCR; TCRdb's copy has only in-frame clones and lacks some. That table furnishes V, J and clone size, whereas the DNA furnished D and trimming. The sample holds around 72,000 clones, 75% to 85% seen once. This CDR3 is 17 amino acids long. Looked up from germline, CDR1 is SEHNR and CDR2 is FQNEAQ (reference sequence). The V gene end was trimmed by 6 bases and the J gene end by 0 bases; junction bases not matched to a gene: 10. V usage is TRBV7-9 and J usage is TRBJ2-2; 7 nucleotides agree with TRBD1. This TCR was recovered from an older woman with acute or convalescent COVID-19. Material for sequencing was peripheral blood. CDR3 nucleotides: TGTGCCAGCAGACACCGGAGGCAGGGGGCGAACACCGGGGAGCTGTTTTTT. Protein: CASRHRRQGANTGELFF.